The clone carrying this TCR beta chain was recorded a few times. As yet, its antigen is unknown. These data originate in a study of cytomegalovirus exposure and HLA in healthy donors. General study results and limits: Cytomegalovirus association was listed for 150 or so TCR beta chains. With further analysis later on, most CMV-associated TCR beta chains appeared HLA-restricted. Some V segments, including TRBV6-2 and TRBV6-3, were excluded as indistinguishable.

The CDR3 length is 12 residues. From germline, CDR1 is SQVTM and CDR2 ANQGSEA. Trimming cost V 6 bases and J 0 bases, with 6 bases left between them. Both 60 Vbeta primers and 13 Jbeta primers went into the PCR. TCRdb's table, derived via immunoSEQ multiplex PCR, lists solely in-frame clones and lacks some. The sample carries about 200,000 clones, roughly 80% recorded once. Sample: PBMCs. V usage is TRBV29-1 and J usage is TRBJ2-4; D remains ambiguous. The clonotype originates from a middle-aged woman in good health and CMV-seronegative. The CDR3 DNA follows: TGCAGCGTCCTAGTAGCCAAAAACATTCAGTACTTC. Translating it yields CSVLVAKNIQYF.